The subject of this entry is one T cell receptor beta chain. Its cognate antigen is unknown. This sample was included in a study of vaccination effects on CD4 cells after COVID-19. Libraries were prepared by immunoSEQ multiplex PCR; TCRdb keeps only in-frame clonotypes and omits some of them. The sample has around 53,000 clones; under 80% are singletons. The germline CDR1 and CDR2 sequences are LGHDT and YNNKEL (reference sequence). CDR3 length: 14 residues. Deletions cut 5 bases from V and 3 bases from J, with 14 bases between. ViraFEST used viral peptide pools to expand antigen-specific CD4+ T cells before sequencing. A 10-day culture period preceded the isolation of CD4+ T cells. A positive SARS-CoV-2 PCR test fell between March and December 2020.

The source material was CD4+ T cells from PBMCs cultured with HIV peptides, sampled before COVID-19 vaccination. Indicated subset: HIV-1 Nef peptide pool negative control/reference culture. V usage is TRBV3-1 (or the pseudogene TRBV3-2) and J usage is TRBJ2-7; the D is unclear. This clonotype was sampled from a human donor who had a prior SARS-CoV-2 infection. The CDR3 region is CASSDSYSSYEQYF. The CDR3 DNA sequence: TGTGCCAGCAGCGATAGTTACTCTAGCTACGAGCAGTACTTC.